The next 9 T cell receptor beta chains were all read from a single sample in a study of shared clonotypes between healthy human individuals. Profiling relied on immunoSEQ multiplex PCR, and the TCRdb table lists in-frame clones only, not all of them. This table has approximately 2,300,000 clones, under 95% appearing once. Sequences were obtained from naive CD4+ T cells from PBMCs. The subset here: CD45RA+ positively selected. These receptors all come from a man aged 18 to 30 in good health. Some clones in this sample may be carry-over from other donors' samples.

The chain couples TRBV28 to TRBJ2-3; D is ambiguous. The CDR3 covers 12 residues. Per the germline V gene, CDR1 is MDHEN and CDR2 is SYDVKM. V lost 3 bases to trimming and J lost 6 bases, with 7 bases between them. The CDR3 nucleotides read TGTGCCAGCAGTTTTCGTCACGATACGCAGTATTTT. Translation gives CASSFRHDTQYF.

CDR3 sequence: CASSLVRDQPQHF. The DNA for the CDR3 is TGTGCCAGCAGCTTGGTACGTGATCAGCCCCAGCATTTT. J is TRBJ1-5 and V is TRBV5-5; D gene ambiguous. CDR3 length equals 13 residues. V was cut by 0 bases and J by 5 bases, with 6 bases left in between. CDR1 and CDR2 (germline): SGHKS, YYEKEE (reference sequence).

This chain uses TRBV5-4 with TRBJ2-7, with TRBD2 identical over 10 bases. Germline loops: CDR1 SGHNT, CDR2 YYREEE (reference sequence). This CDR3 is 16 amino acids long. J was trimmed by 0 bases and V by 4 bases; bases with no gene match: 7. The CDR3 region has the DNA TGTGCCAGCAGCCCAAACGGACTAGCGGACTCCTACGAGCAGTACTTC. Translation gives CASSPNGLADSYEQYF.

This chain links TRBV5-8 with TRBJ2-1; 10 bases align to TRBD2. Germline CDR1 reads SGHTS; CDR2 reads YDEGEE. The CDR3 runs to 15 residues. V shed 6 bases and J 7 bases; nucleotides not matched to a gene: 10. The CDR3 DNA follows: TGTGCCAGCAACCCGAGCGGGAGGGCCTGGAATGAGCAGTTCTTC. It specifies CASNPSGRAWNEQFF.

Regarding this clone: Other DNA sequences from this sample encode an identical CDR3 as well. The rearrangement links TRBV9 to TRBJ1-3, with no clear D. V was clipped by 1 base and J by 2 bases, with 1 base between them. The CDR3 covers 12 residues. From germline, CDR1 is SGDLS and CDR2 YYNGEE. The CDR3 DNA follows: TGTGCCAGCAGCGTAACTGGAAACACCATATATTTT. Protein sequence: CASSVTGNTIYF.

The V gene is TRBV29-1, the J gene TRBJ2-3; D possibly uses TRBD1 or TRBD2 (5 bases each). Trimming removed 6 bases from V and 6 bases from J, with 16 bases in between. Germline V gene sequence: CDR1 SQVTM, CDR2 ANQGSEA. CDR3 length equals 13 residues. In nucleotides, the CDR3 is TGCAGCGTCGGGACCCTCCTCACGGATACGCAGTATTTT. This gives the protein CSVGTLLTDTQYF.

The chain combines TRBV6-5 with TRBJ2-1; maybe TRBD2 (6 bases). Germline V gene sequence: CDR1 MNHEY, CDR2 SVGAGI. Trimming took off 4 bases at V and 2 bases at J, with 15 bases between the two ends. The CDR3 length is 16 residues. The CDR3 loop reads CASSSWAGTPYNEQFF. Here the CDR3 DNA reads TGTGCCAGCAGTTCTTGGGCGGGAACCCCCTACAATGAGCAGTTCTTC.

The genes are TRBV28 and TRBJ2-5; 7 bases match TRBD2. Trimming removed 9 bases from V and 2 bases from J; junction bases left unmatched: 6. This CDR3 spans 13 amino acids. Germline lookup yields CDR1 MDHEN and CDR2 SYDVKM. The CDR3 loop reads CASSLATQETQYF. The CDR3 coding sequence is TGTGCCAGTTCACTAGCGACGCAAGAGACCCAGTACTTC.

V is TRBV27 and J is TRBJ2-5, with D possibly TRBD1 on 6 matching bases. The CDR3 sequence is 14 residues long. V was shortened by 8 bases and J by 4 bases, with 17 bases between the two germline ends. The V gene's germline CDR1 is MNHEY and CDR2 SMNVEV (reference sequence). CDR3 residues: CASRSTGPAETQYF. The CDR3 bases are TGTGCCAGCCGTTCCACAGGGCCCGCAGAGACCCAGTACTTC.